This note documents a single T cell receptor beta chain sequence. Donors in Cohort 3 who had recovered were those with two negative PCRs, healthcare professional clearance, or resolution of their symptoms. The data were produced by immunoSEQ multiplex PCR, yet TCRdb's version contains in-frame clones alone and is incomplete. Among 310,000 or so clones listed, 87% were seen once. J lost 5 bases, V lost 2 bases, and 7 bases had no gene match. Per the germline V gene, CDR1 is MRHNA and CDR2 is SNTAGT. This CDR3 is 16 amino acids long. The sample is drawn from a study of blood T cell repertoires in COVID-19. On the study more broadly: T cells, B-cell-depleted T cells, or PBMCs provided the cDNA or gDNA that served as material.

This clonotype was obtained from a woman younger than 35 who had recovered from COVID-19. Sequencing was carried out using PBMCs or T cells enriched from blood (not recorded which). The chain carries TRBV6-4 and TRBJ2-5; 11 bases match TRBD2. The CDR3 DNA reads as TGTGCCAGCAGTGACCTAGCGGGAGGACTGACGGAGACCCAGTACTTC. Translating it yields CASSDLAGGLTETQYF.